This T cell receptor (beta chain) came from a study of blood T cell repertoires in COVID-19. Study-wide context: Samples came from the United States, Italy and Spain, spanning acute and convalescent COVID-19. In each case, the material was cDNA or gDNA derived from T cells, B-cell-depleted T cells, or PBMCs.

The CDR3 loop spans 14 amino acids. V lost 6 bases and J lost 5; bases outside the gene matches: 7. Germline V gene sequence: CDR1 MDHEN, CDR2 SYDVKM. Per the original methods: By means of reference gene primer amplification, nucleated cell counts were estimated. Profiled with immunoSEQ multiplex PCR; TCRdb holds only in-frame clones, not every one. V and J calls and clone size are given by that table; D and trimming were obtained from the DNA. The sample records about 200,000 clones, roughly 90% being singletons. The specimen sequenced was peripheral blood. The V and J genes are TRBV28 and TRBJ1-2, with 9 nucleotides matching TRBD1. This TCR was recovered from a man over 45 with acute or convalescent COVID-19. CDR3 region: CASSDGDRDYGYTF. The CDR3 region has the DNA TGTGCCAGCAGCGACGGGGACAGGGATTATGGCTACACCTTC.